This passage covers 25 T cell receptor beta chains from one sample sequenced in a study of T-cell memory formation after mild COVID-19 (dated by TCRdb to the early 2020s). Library prep was done by 5' RACE. Sequencing was carried out with an Illumina NovaSeq 6000. TCRdb reworked the public reads: Q25 trimming with fastp, MiXCR clone assembly, productive beta chains retained. For every CDR3 protein sequence, its rows merge into one entry that carries the most common genes and DNA. A total of under 250,000 distinct CDR3 sequences appear in this sample, roughly 30% of them only once. The top ten constitute more than 9.5% of the sample. Sequencing was carried out using PBMCs or a T cell subset sorted from them (not recorded which). The receptors shown here come from an adult woman who had mild COVID-19 (a few samples of this study predate the infection). The sample titles of this study are shuffled in the database, so cell type and time point are left out; the donor was told from shared clones.

This clonotype was seen ten or more times. The chain couples TRBV20-1 to TRBJ2-7; 12 positions match TRBD2. The length of the CDR3 is 14 residues. Germline lookup yields CDR1 DFQATT and CDR2 SNEGSKA (reference sequence). V shed 4 bases and J 3 bases; nucleotides not matched to a gene: 4. The CDR3 region has the DNA TGCAGTGCTATGCAGACTAGCGGGAGCTACGAGCAGTACTTC. As protein: CSAMQTSGSYEQYF.

The V call is TRBV7-9, the J call TRBJ1-2; D is uncertain. The germline V gene encodes CDR1 SEHNR and CDR2 FQNEAQ (reference sequence). CDR3 length equals 15 residues. V was pared by 6 bases and J by 7 bases, with 21 bases between. The CDR3 nucleotides read TGTGCCAGCAGTCCGGAGGCGGGCGCCCTGGGTGGCTACACCTTC. Its translation is CASSPEAGALGGYTF.

This clonotype was observed many times. This rearrangement joins TRBV20-1 to TRBJ2-3; D gene unclear. The CDR3 spans 10 residues. Trimming cost V 3 bases and J 2 bases, with 0 bases left between them. Germline V lookup: CDR1 DFQATT, CDR2 SNEGSKA (reference sequence). The CDR3 nucleotides are TGCAGTGCTAGCACAGATACGCAGTATTTT. It yields the protein CSASTDTQYF.

This clonotype came up a few times. This chain uses TRBV15 with TRBJ2-1; D may be TRBD2 (7 bases). The CDR3 has 14 amino acids. The germline CDR1 and CDR2 sequences are LNHNV and YYDKDF (reference sequence). The ends were cut back, 1 base at V and 7 bases at J, with 11 bases in the middle. The CDR3 sequence is CATSRGGGGNEQFF. The CDR3 bases are TGTGCCACCAGCAGAGGGGGGGGCGGGAATGAGCAGTTCTTC.

The rearrangement links TRBV7-2 to TRBJ1-2; 7 bases align to TRBD1. CDR1 is SGHTA and CDR2 is FQGNSA in the germline V gene. The CDR3 runs to 18 residues. V lost 5 bases to trimming and J lost 6 bases; unmatched junction nucleotides: 21. The CDR3 protein is CASSPIYTRTGEGDGYTF. In nucleotides, the CDR3 is TGTGCCAGCAGCCCAATCTACACCCGGACAGGTGAAGGGGATGGCTACACCTTC.

V and J are TRBV5-1 and TRBJ2-3; no clear D. Looked up from germline, CDR1 is SGHRS and CDR2 is YFSETQ. V shed 3 bases and J shed 11 bases, with 10 bases lying between them. This CDR3 has 11 residues. CDR3: CASSSPSGQYF. In DNA, the CDR3 is TGCGCCAGCAGCTCCCCATCTGGGCAGTATTTT.

This clonotype was observed a handful of times. This sequence joins TRBV12-3 or TRBV12-4 and TRBJ2-7; unclear D gene. The CDR3 totals 14 residues. The V end lost 2 bases, the J end lost 3 bases, and 11 bases lay between the germline ends. The CDR3 loop reads CASSLMGYGYEQYF. The CDR3 DNA sequence: TGTGCCAGCAGTTTAATGGGATATGGCTACGAGCAGTACTTC.

This clonotype occurred a few times. The V and J genes are TRBV7-9 and TRBJ1-2, with 7 bases identical to TRBD1. Trimming at V came to 5 bases and at J to 1 base, leaving 10 bases not matched to a gene. Looked up from germline, CDR1 is SEHNR and CDR2 is FQNEAQ (reference sequence). This CDR3 has 16 residues. The CDR3 spells CASSQASTGDNYGYTF. Written as DNA, the CDR3 is TGTGCCAGCAGCCAAGCTAGTACAGGGGATAACTATGGCTACACCTTC.

The genes are TRBV7-2 and TRBJ1-6, with 7 bases matching TRBD1. The ends lost 3 bases at V and 9 bases at J; junction bases unmatched: 2. Germline assignment: CDR1 SGHTA and CDR2 FQGNSA. This CDR3 is 13 amino acids long. The CDR3 reads CASSFDRVSPLHF. CDR3 DNA sequence: TGTGCCAGCAGCTTCGACAGGGTTTCACCCCTCCACTTT. Looking up the rest from reference TRBV7-2 and TRBJ1-6 gives the full variable domain: GAGVSQSPSNKVTEKGKDVELRCDPISGHTALYWYRQSLGQGLEFLIYFQGNSAPDKSGLPSDRFSAERTGGSVSTLTIQRTQQEDSAVYLCASSFDRVSPLHFGNGTRLTVT.

The V gene is TRBV29-1, the J gene TRBJ2-7; 7 nucleotides match TRBD2. Germline V CDR1 and CDR2: SQVTM, ANQGSEA. The J segment lost 1 base and the V segment lost 4 bases, leaving 1 base of the junction unmatched. The CDR3 has 12 residues. Here the CDR3 reads CSVGGGSYEQYF. The CDR3 region has the DNA TGCAGCGTTGGGGGGGGATCCTACGAGCAGTACTTC.

The chain carries TRBV7-3 and TRBJ2-2; 9 bases fit TRBD1. Looked up from germline, CDR1 is SGHTA and CDR2 is FQGTGA. Losses at the gene ends were 5 bases for V and 5 bases for J; bases not matched to a gene: 6. The CDR3 has 15 residues. The CDR3 DNA follows: TGTGCCAGCAGCCGGACAGGGGCCTGGACCGGGGAGCTGTTTTTT. Its protein product is CASSRTGAWTGELFF. Filled out from reference TRBV7-3 and TRBJ2-2, the complete variable domain reads GAGVSQTPSNKVTEKGKYVELRCDPISGHTALYWYRQSLGQGPEFLIYFQGTGAADDSGLPNDRFFAVRPEGSVSTLKIQRTERGDSAVYLCASSRTGAWTGELFFGEGSRLTVL.

This clonotype was seen at least ten times. The chain carries TRBV5-1 and TRBJ2-5; D is ambiguous. The CDR3 has 12 residues. Germline V gene data show CDR1 as SGHRS and CDR2 as YFSETQ. V was trimmed by 4 bases and J by 5 bases, leaving 9 bases between them. CDR3 loop: CASSPGWETQYF. DNA of the CDR3: TGCGCCAGCAGCCCTGGGTGGGAGACCCAGTACTTC.

The V call is TRBV7-6, the J call TRBJ2-3; TRBD1 aligns across 10 bases. Germline-derived CDR1 and CDR2 are SGHVS and FNYEAQ. V shed 1 base, J shed 4 bases, and the junction held 5 bases outside the gene matches. The length of the CDR3 is 16 residues. In DNA form, the CDR3 reads TGTGCCAGCAGCTTAGAAGGGGACAGGGGTTCAGATACGCAGTATTTT. Encoded protein: CASSLEGDRGSDTQYF.

V and J are TRBV5-1 and TRBJ2-3; no clear D. This CDR3 comprises 15 residues. Germline V CDR1 and CDR2: SGHRS, YFSETQ. The V end lost 4 bases, the J end lost 0 bases, and 12 bases lay between the germline ends. CDR3 sequence (DNA): TGCGCCAGCAGCCCCGGCCCGTTGAGCACAGATACGCAGTATTTT. Protein product: CASSPGPLSTDTQYF.

Only a few counts were recorded for this clonotype. J is TRBJ1-1 and V is TRBV12-3 or TRBV12-4, with D perhaps matching TRBD1 (5 bases). This CDR3 is built from 13 residues. V dropped 6 bases and J dropped 5 bases, with 13 bases sitting between them. This CDR3 is CASSVVRGTEAFF. Written as DNA, the CDR3 is TGTGCCAGCAGCGTAGTCCGGGGGACTGAAGCTTTCTTT.

This chain joins TRBV24-1 and TRBJ2-1; 13 bases are shared with TRBD2. From germline, CDR1 is KGHDR and CDR2 SFDVKD. The CDR3 extends over 21 amino acids. The J segment lost 3 bases and the V segment lost 4 bases, leaving 17 bases of the junction unmatched. For the CDR3, the DNA is TGTGCCACCAGTGACCGCGCCGACGGGACTAGCGGGACGCTCCTCTACAATGAGCAGTTCTTC. It encodes CATSDRADGTSGTLLYNEQFF.

The sample holds a few counts of this clonotype. This sequence joins TRBV28 and TRBJ2-1; 13 bases line up with TRBD2. CDR3 length: 16 residues. V was pared by 2 bases and J by 7 bases, with 5 bases of the junction left unmatched. CDR1 and CDR2 (germline): MDHEN, SYDVKM. In DNA form, the CDR3 reads TGTGCCAGCAGTTTACGGACTAGCGGGAGTAGAAATGAGCAGTTCTTC. Its protein product is CASSLRTSGSRNEQFF.

This clonotype was seen a few times. One end of the junction is discordant with germline, which a read error may explain. This sequence joins TRBV7-3 and TRBJ2-2, with a possible D match to TRBD1 (6 bases). The CDR3 length is 12 residues. CDR1 and CDR2 from the germline V gene are SGHTA and FQGTGA. CDR3 sequence: CVSGQHTGELFF. In nucleotides, the CDR3 is TGTGTCAGCGGACAGCACACCGGGGAGCTGTTTTTT.

This clonotype was recorded a few times. V and J are TRBV4-3 and TRBJ2-7; perhaps TRBD2 as D (6 bases). Germline V gene lookup returns CDR1 LGHNA and CDR2 YSLEER. The CDR3 extends over 15 amino acids. Trimming pared 0 bases from V and 2 bases from J, leaving 11 bases between. CDR3 in DNA: TGCGCCAGCAGCCAAGAGGAGGGGCTAACCTACGAGCAGTACTTC. This encodes CASSQEEGLTYEQYF.

This clonotype has more than one count but fewer than ten. The rearrangement uses TRBV20-1 and TRBJ1-6; 7 bases are shared with TRBD1. Germline V gene sequence: CDR1 DFQATT, CDR2 SNEGSKA (reference sequence). J lost 0 bases, V lost 5 bases, and 7 bases had no gene match. CDR3 length equals 16 residues. The CDR3 is CSALRRQGSYNSPLHF. The CDR3 bases are TGCAGTGCTTTACGGAGACAGGGCTCCTATAATTCACCCCTCCACTTT.

V usage is TRBV20-1 and J usage is TRBJ2-3; TRBD2 agrees at 9 bases. The germline CDR1 and CDR2 sequences are DFQATT and SNEGSKA (reference sequence). The CDR3 is 17 residues long. The V and J ends lost 1 base and 0 bases, in that order; junction bases with no gene match: 8. The CDR3 loop is CSARAPSGGPSTDTQYF. CDR3 nucleotides: TGCAGTGCTAGAGCACCGAGCGGGGGGCCCAGCACAGATACGCAGTATTTT.

This clonotype was found a few times. The chain has TRBV6-6 and TRBJ2-7, with D possibly being TRBD1 (5 bases). Germline V lookup: CDR1 MNHNY, CDR2 SVGAGI (reference sequence). V was clipped by 7 bases and J by 2 bases, with 18 bases between them. The CDR3 covers 15 residues. The CDR3 here is CASTQVGDTTYEQYF. For the CDR3, the DNA is TGTGCCAGCACCCAGGTAGGGGATACGACCTACGAGCAGTACTTC.

The J gene is TRBJ1-1, the V gene TRBV7-6; possible D gene TRBD1, 6 bases. CDR3 length: 17 amino acids. V was pared by 2 bases and J by 1 base, with 17 bases between. The V gene's germline CDR1 is SGHVS and CDR2 FNYEAQ. In DNA, the CDR3 is TGTGCCAGCAGCTTACAGGTGGGGGCAACGGGGAACACTGAAGCTTTCTTT. Translating gives CASSLQVGATGNTEAFF.

This clonotype showed up just a few times. The V gene is TRBV4-3, the J gene TRBJ2-7; the match to TRBD1 covers 7 bases. The CDR3 is made up of 14 amino acids. Germline loops: CDR1 LGHNA, CDR2 YSLEER. With 5 bases clipped from V and 5 bases from J, the junction kept 9 bases outside the gene matches. CDR3 amino acids: CASSTGAGFNEQYF. The DNA of the CDR3 is TGCGCCAGCAGCACAGGGGCTGGTTTCAACGAGCAGTACTTC.

The rearrangement uses TRBV2 and TRBJ2-1; D is undetermined. Trimming pared 6 bases from V and 5 bases from J, leaving 20 bases between. The CDR3 spans 16 residues. From germline, CDR1 is SNHLY and CDR2 FYNNEI. The CDR3 DNA follows: TGTGCCAGCAGCTCCGGGCGTACCGTGAGCCACAATGAGCAGTTCTTC. This sequence encodes CASSSGRTVSHNEQFF. Full variable domain (remainder filled in from reference TRBV2 and TRBJ2-1): EPEVTQTPSHQVTQMGQEVILRCVPISNHLYFYWYRQILGQKVEFLVSFYNNEISEKSEIFDDQFSVERPDGSNFTLKIRSTKLEDSAMYFCASSSGRTVSHNEQFFGPGTRLTVL.